These 25 T cell receptor beta chains were sequenced from one sample in a study of blood T cell repertoires in COVID-19 (dated by TCRdb to 2019 to 2021). Library construction relied on the immunoSEQ multiplex PCR assay. What TCRdb holds here is the immuneACCESS table cut down to in-frame rearrangements. Part of the clones is not present; checked against another copy, under half of the missing clones reflect an unresolved V gene, and the others are unexplained. The sample table holds more than 110,000 clones, of which less than 85% were seen once. The ten largest clones represent approximately 9% of the sample. The sequenced sample was peripheral blood. The receptors shown here come from an elderly woman in a cohort sampled during active or convalescent COVID-19.

This chain joins TRBV4-1 and TRBJ2-7; no clear D. Trimming left V 4 bases short and J 6 bases short, with 16 bases between. Germline CDR1 MGHRA, CDR2 YSYEKL. The CDR3 has 14 amino acids. CDR3 nucleotides: TGCGCCAGCAGCCTTCGACCCACCCCGGGCGAGCAGTACTTC. Its translation is CASSLRPTPGEQYF.

The J gene is TRBJ2-5, the V gene TRBV3-1 (or the pseudogene TRBV3-2); TRBD1 matches 9 bases. This CDR3 has 16 amino acids. With 4 bases clipped from V and 4 bases from J, the junction kept 10 bases outside the gene matches. Germline values: CDR1 LGHDT, CDR2 YNNKEL (reference sequence). The CDR3 DNA follows: TGTGCCAGCAGCCTAAACAGGGGGCTAGGAGGAGAGACCCAGTACTTC. Translating gives CASSLNRGLGGETQYF.

This sequence joins TRBV5-4 and TRBJ1-1; no clear D gene. The ends were cut back, 4 bases at V and 8 bases at J, with 18 bases in the middle. Germline loops: CDR1 SGHNT, CDR2 YYREEE (reference sequence). This CDR3 has 14 residues. CDR3 nucleotides: TGTGCCAGCAGCCAGGACGGGGAGACCCTAGAAGCTTTCTTT. It yields the protein CASSQDGETLEAFF.

This clone appeared a few times. The chain recombines TRBV3-1 (or the pseudogene TRBV3-2) with TRBJ2-5, with 10 bases aligning to TRBD1. Germline V lookup: CDR1 LGHDT, CDR2 YNNKEL (reference sequence). The CDR3 runs to 15 residues. Germline trimming cut 4 bases from V and 5 bases from J; bases unmatched to any gene: 7. The CDR3 sequence: CASSRRQGAGETQYF. The CDR3 region has the DNA TGTGCCAGCAGCCGCAGACAGGGGGCAGGGGAGACCCAGTACTTC.

V usage is TRBV6-5 and J usage is TRBJ2-6, with D unresolved. Germline CDR1 MNHEY, CDR2 SVGAGI. Trimming removed 5 bases at V and 4 bases at J, with 12 bases between. The CDR3 is 15 residues long. CDR3 protein: CASSPTFSGANVLTF. CDR3 nucleotides: TGTGCCAGCAGTCCGACATTCTCCGGGGCCAACGTCCTGACTTTC.

The chain couples TRBV6-5 to TRBJ2-7; D is uncertain. The CDR3 is made up of 10 amino acids. CDR1 and CDR2 (germline): MNHEY, SVGAGI. The CDR3 nucleotides read TGTGCCAGCACCATAGTGGGCACAGCCGTC. It translates to CASTIVGTAV.

This clone was counted a few times. The CDR3 DNA sequence: TGTGCCAGCAGCTTGCGAGGGGGCCAAGAGACCCAGTACTTC. Its translation: CASSLRGGQETQYF. This sequence joins TRBV5-6 and TRBJ2-5, with D possibly TRBD1 on 6 matching bases. The germline V gene encodes CDR1 SGHDT and CDR2 YYEEEE. The CDR3 contains 14 residues. Trimming took off 1 base at V and 1 base at J, with 8 bases between the two ends.

This clone was found once. The chain carries TRBV3-1 (or the pseudogene TRBV3-2) and TRBJ2-5; tentatively, D is TRBD2 (5 bases). The CDR3 extends over 14 amino acids. V was shortened by 6 bases and J by 5 bases, with 16 bases between the two germline ends. Per the germline V gene, CDR1 is LGHDT and CDR2 is YNNKEL (reference sequence). For the CDR3, the DNA is TGTGCCAGCAGGGACGCCCCGGGCGGGGAGACCCAGTACTTC. It yields the protein CASRDAPGGETQYF.

This rearrangement joins TRBV18 to TRBJ1-5, with D possibly TRBD1 on 5 matching bases. This CDR3 is 14 amino acids long. Germline V lookup: CDR1 KGHSH, CDR2 LQKENI. V was cut by 4 bases and J by 4 bases, with 11 bases left in between. The CDR3 coding sequence is TGTGCCAGCTCACGACAGTGGTTAAATCAGCCCCAGCATTTT. Translation gives CASSRQWLNQPQHF.

This clone was seen just once. The CDR3 loop is CASSSLAGGKKETQYF. The CDR3 DNA follows: TGTGCCAGCAGTTCGCTAGCGGGGGGCAAAAAGGAGACCCAGTACTTC. The chain joins TRBV27 to TRBJ2-5; 11 bases match TRBD2. This CDR3 is 16 amino acids long. V lost 4 bases to trimming and J lost 5 bases; unmatched junction nucleotides: 9. Germline V gene sequence: CDR1 MNHEY, CDR2 SMNVEV (reference sequence).

The chain has TRBV5-1 and TRBJ2-5; 12 positions agree with TRBD1. The ends lost 0 bases at V and 9 bases at J; junction bases unmatched: 18. This CDR3 region has 19 residues. CDR1 SGHRS and CDR2 YFSETQ come from the germline V gene. DNA of the CDR3: TGCGCCAGCAGCTTGGCCCTGGGGACAGGGGGCCCTAGGGCGATGGCCCAGTACTTC. This translates into CASSLALGTGGPRAMAQYF.

The chain recombines TRBV3-1 (or the pseudogene TRBV3-2) with TRBJ1-4; unclear D gene. The V end was cut by 1 base, the J end by 8 bases, with 8 bases between. In germline, CDR1 is LGHDT, CDR2 YNNKEL (reference sequence). The CDR3 contains 13 residues. The CDR3 is CASSQGLQEKLFF. For the CDR3, the DNA is TGTGCCAGCAGCCAAGGGTTACAGGAAAAACTGTTTTTT.

The CDR3 DNA sequence: TGTGCCATCAGTGTGGAGGGGTGGGGTGGCTACACCTTC. Translation gives CAISVEGWGGYTF. The chain carries TRBV10-3 and TRBJ1-2; TRBD1 is a possible D gene (5 bases). CDR1 and CDR2 from the germline V gene are ENHRY and SYGVKD. The ends were cut back, 4 bases at V and 7 bases at J, with 13 bases in the middle. The CDR3 covers 13 residues.

The chain recombines TRBV6-5 with TRBJ2-3, with TRBD2 matching 9 bases. The CDR3 consists of 14 residues. The V gene's germline CDR1 is MNHEY and CDR2 SVGAGI. Trimming cost V 5 bases and J 1 base; bases outside gene matches: 1. For the CDR3, the DNA is TGTGCCAGCAGTCGGACTAGCGGCACAGATACGCAGTATTTT. Translation: CASSRTSGTDTQYF.

The chain has TRBV5-1 and TRBJ1-2, with 8 nucleotides matching TRBD1. Germline lookup yields CDR1 SGHRS and CDR2 YFSETQ. With 0 bases clipped from V and 2 bases from J, the junction kept 6 bases outside the gene matches. This CDR3 has 16 amino acids. CDR3 DNA sequence: TGCGCCAGCAGCTTGGGGGGGACAGGTTCCAACTATGGCTACACCTTC. It is translated as CASSLGGTGSNYGYTF.

J is TRBJ2-1 and V is TRBV30, with 10 bases that match TRBD2. Unmatched junction bases numbered 13, after V lost 2 bases and J lost 9 bases. Germline assignment: CDR1 GTSNPN and CDR2 SVGIG (reference sequence). The CDR3 consists of 16 residues. In DNA form, the CDR3 reads TGTGCCTGGAGTACACGACTAGCGGGTATATTGTTTGAGCAGTTCTTC. Protein: CAWSTRLAGILFEQFF.

The rearrangement joins TRBV20-1 to TRBJ2-3; D call uncertain. The CDR3 spans 10 residues. Looked up from germline, CDR1 is DFQATT and CDR2 is SNEGSKA (reference sequence). Trimming shortened V by 7 bases and J by 9 bases, and 11 bases separated the two germline ends. CDR3 bases: TGCAGTGTCATAGACAACACGCAGTATTTT. It translates to CSVIDNTQYF.

This chain uses TRBV2 with TRBJ1-3, with D tentatively TRBD1 (5 bases). Germline V gene sequence: CDR1 SNHLY, CDR2 FYNNEI. V lost 2 bases and J lost 4, with 12 bases in between. CDR3 size: 15 residues. CDR3 nucleotides: TGTGCCAGCAGTGAACTAGGGGTTCGCGGAAACACCATATATTTT. It yields the protein CASSELGVRGNTIYF.

In this sample, this clone turned up once. CDR3 coding DNA: TGTGCCACCAGTGACTCCGGACAGGGCAACAATGAGCAGTTCTTC. Protein: CATSDSGQGNNEQFF. J is TRBJ2-1 and V is TRBV24-1; 8 bases fit TRBD1. V lost 4 bases, J lost 5 bases, and 6 bases stayed unmatched. The germline V gene encodes CDR1 KGHDR and CDR2 SFDVKD. This CDR3 is built from 15 residues.

The CDR3 coding sequence is TGTGCCAGCAGCGTAGTGGGGACAGAGTACAATGAGCAGTTCTTC. As protein: CASSVVGTEYNEQFF. This chain links TRBV9 with TRBJ2-1; 7 bases are shared with TRBD1. V dropped 0 bases and J dropped 4; count of bases not matched to a gene: 4. The germline CDR1 and CDR2 sequences are SGDLS and YYNGEE. CDR3 length: 15 residues.

V and J are TRBV7-9 and TRBJ2-5; perhaps TRBD1 as D (6 bases). The CDR3 has 13 amino acids. The germline CDR1 and CDR2 sequences are SEHNR and FQNEAQ (reference sequence). Trimming removed 4 bases at V and 3 bases at J, with 9 bases between. CDR3 coding DNA: TGTGCCAGCAGCTCAACAGGGAAAGAGACCCAGTACTTC. It is translated as CASSSTGKETQYF. The full variable domain, its missing parts supplied by reference TRBV7-9 and TRBJ2-5, is DTGVSQNPRHKITKRGQNVTFRCDPISEHNRLYWYRQTLGQGPEFLTYFQNEAQLEKSRLLSDRFSAERPKGSFSTLEIQRTEQGDSAMYLCASSSTGKETQYFGPGTRLLVL.

This clone turned up a few times. The V and J genes are TRBV9 and TRBJ2-1, with D tentatively TRBD1 (5 bases). V shed 3 bases and J shed 5 bases, with 15 bases lying between them. Germline CDR1 is SGDLS and CDR2 is YYNGEE. There are 15 residues in the CDR3. The CDR3 nucleotides read TGTGCCAGCAGCGCTAGGGGTAACGGAAACAATGAGCAGTTCTTC. The encoded protein is CASSARGNGNNEQFF.

The chain employs TRBV19 and TRBJ2-4, with 7 bases that match TRBD2. Germline CDR1 LNHDA, CDR2 SQIVND (reference sequence). This CDR3 region has 16 residues. V was clipped by 7 bases and J by 0 bases; unmatched bases: 9. In DNA, the CDR3 is TGTGCCAGTACTGGGGGAGGGAATACAGCCAAAAACATTCAGTACTTC. Its protein product is CASTGGGNTAKNIQYF. The variable domain in full, with the rest retrieved from reference TRBV19 and TRBJ2-4, is DGGITQSPKYLFRKEGQNVTLSCEQNLNHDAMYWYRQDPGQGLRLIYYSQIVNDFQKGDIAEGYSVSREKKESFPLTVTSAQKNPTAFYLCASTGGGNTAKNIQYFGAGTRLSVL.

The chain carries TRBV18 and TRBJ2-3; 11 nucleotides match TRBD2. Trimming took 0 bases from V and 1 from J; bases not matched to a gene: 0. Looked up from germline, CDR1 is KGHSH and CDR2 is LQKENI. This CDR3 has 16 amino acids. CDR3 bases: TGTGCCAGCTCACCACCGACTAGCGGGGGCACAGATACGCAGTATTTT. The encoded protein is CASSPPTSGGTDTQYF.

The CDR3 DNA reads as TGTGCCACCAGCAGGCCGTTAAACAGGATTTGGAACACTGAAGCTTTCTTT. Residues: CATSRPLNRIWNTEAFF. This chain joins TRBV15 and TRBJ1-1, with D perhaps matching TRBD1 (5 bases). The CDR3 totals 17 residues. V dropped 3 bases and J dropped 1 base, with 18 bases sitting between them. Germline V CDR1 and CDR2: LNHNV, YYDKDF (reference sequence).